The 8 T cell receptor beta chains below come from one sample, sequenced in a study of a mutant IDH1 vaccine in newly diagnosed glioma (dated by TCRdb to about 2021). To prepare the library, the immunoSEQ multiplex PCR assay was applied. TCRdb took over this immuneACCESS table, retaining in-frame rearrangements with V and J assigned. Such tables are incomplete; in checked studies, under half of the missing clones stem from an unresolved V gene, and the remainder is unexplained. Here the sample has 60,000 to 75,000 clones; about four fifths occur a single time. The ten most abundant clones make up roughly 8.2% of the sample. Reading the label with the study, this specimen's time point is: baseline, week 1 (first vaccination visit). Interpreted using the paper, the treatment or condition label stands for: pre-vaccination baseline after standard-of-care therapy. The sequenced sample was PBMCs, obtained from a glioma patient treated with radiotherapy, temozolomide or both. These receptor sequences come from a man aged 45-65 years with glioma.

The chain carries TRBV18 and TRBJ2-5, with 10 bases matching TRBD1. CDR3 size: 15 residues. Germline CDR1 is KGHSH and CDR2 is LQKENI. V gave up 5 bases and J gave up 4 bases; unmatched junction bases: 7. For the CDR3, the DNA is TGTGCCAGCTCATTCAGCCGGACAGGGGGAGAGACCCAGTACTTC. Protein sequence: CASSFSRTGGETQYF.

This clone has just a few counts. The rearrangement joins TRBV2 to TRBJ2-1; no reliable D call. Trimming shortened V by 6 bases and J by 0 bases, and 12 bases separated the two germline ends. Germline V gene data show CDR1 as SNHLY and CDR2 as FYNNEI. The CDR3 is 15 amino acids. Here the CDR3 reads CASRLAQYSYNEQFF. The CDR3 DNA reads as TGTGCCAGCAGATTAGCCCAATACTCCTACAATGAGCAGTTCTTC.

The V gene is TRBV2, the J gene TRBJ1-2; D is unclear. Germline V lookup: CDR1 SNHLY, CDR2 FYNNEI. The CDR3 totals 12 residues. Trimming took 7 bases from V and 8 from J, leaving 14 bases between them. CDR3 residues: CASTPGPGGYTF. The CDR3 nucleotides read TGTGCCAGCACCCCAGGACCGGGAGGCTACACCTTC.

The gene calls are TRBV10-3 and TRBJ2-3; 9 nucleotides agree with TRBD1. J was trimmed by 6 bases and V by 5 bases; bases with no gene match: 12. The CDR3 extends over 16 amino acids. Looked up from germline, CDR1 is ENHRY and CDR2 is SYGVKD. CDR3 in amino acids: CAISWRKTGGSDTQYF. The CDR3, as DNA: TGTGCCATCAGTTGGAGGAAGACAGGGGGTTCGGATACGCAGTATTTT.

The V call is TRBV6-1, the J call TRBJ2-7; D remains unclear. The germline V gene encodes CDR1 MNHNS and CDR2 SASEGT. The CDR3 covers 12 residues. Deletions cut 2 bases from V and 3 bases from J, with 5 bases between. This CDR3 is CASSESIYEQYF. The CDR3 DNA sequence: TGTGCCAGCAGTGAAAGCATCTACGAGCAGTACTTC.

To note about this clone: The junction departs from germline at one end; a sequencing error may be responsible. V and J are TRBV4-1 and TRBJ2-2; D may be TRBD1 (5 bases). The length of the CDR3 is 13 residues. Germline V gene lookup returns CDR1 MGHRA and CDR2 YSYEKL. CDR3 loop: CASSQDGERGLFF. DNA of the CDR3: TGCGCCAGCAGTCAAGATGGTGAAAGGGGTCTGTTTTTT.

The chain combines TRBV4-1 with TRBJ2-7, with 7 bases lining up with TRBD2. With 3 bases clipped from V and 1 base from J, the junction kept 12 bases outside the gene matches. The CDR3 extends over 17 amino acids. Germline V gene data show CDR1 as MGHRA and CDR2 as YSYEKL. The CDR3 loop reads CASSQISSGGISYEQYF. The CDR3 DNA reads TGCGCCAGCAGCCAGATCTCTAGCGGAGGAATTTCCTACGAGCAGTACTTC.

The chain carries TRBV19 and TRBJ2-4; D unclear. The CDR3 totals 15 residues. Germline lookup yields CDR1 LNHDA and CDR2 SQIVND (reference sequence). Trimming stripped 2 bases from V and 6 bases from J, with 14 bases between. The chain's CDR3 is CASSITLLGLNIQYF. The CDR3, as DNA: TGTGCCAGTAGTATAACCCTATTGGGCTTAAACATTCAGTACTTC.